This T cell receptor (beta chain) was sequenced for a study of T cells after yellow fever vaccination. This clonotype was detected many times. TCRdb re-called the 5' RACE reads with MiXCR, one entry per CDR3 protein. Among about 220,000 distinct CDR3 sequences listed, roughly 3% were seen once. The ends were cut back, 7 bases at V and 0 bases at J, with 6 bases in the middle. CDR1 and CDR2 from the germline V gene are MDHEN and SYDVKM. The CDR3 spans 12 residues. The gene calls are TRBV28 and TRBJ1-1; D remains ambiguous. The sequence derives from a man aged 18 to 35 who received the YFV17D yellow fever vaccine. This sample comprised CD4+ T cells sorted from PBMCs, obtained 10 days after the yellow fever booster vaccination. The CDR3: CASNLMNTEAFF. The CDR3 nucleotides are TGTGCCAGCAATCTAATGAACACTGAAGCTTTCTTT. The entire variable domain, with the rest obtained from reference TRBV28 and TRBJ1-1, is as follows: DVKVTQSSRYLVKRTGEKVFLECVQDMDHENMFWYRQDPGLGLRLIYFSYDVKMKEKGDIPEGYSVSREKKERFSLILESASTNQTSMYLCASNLMNTEAFFGQGTRLTVV.